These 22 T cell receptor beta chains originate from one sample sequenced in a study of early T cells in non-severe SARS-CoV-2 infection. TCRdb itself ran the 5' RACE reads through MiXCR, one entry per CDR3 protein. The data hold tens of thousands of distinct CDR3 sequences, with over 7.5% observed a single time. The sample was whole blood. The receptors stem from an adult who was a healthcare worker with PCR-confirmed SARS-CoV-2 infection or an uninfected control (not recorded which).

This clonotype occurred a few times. CDR3 bases: TGTGCCAGCAGCTTATCGGCTATCAACACTGAAGCTTTCTTT. This codes for CASSLSAINTEAFF. This chain joins TRBV7-9 and TRBJ1-1, with D unclear. There are 14 residues in the CDR3. V shed 2 bases and J shed 2 bases, with 9 bases lying between them. CDR1 is SEHNR, CDR2 FQNEAQ, per germline (reference sequence).

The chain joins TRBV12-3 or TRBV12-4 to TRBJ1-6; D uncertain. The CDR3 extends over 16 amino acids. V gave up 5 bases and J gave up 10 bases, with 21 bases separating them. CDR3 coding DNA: TGTGCCAGCAGTACACAGCCATTGGGATCTTCCTCACCCCTCCACTTT. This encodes CASSTQPLGSSSPLHF.

CDR3 residues: CASRSGTSGAQETQYF. The CDR3, as DNA: TGTGCCAGCAGGTCCGGGACTAGCGGGGCCCAAGAGACCCAGTACTTC. This chain links TRBV4-2 with TRBJ2-5; 13 positions match TRBD2. Germline lookup yields CDR1 LGHNA and CDR2 YNFKEQ. CDR3 length: 16 residues. Trimming at V came to 6 bases and at J to 1 base, leaving 5 bases not matched to a gene.

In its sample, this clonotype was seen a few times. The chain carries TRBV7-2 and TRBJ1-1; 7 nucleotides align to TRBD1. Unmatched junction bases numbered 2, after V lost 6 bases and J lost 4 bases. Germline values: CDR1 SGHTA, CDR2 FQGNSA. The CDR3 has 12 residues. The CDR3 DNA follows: TGTGCCAGCAGATACAGGGGCACTGAAGCTTTCTTT. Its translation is CASRYRGTEAFF. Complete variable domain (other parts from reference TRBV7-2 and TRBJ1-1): GAGVSQSPSNKVTEKGKDVELRCDPISGHTALYWYRQSLGQGLEFLIYFQGNSAPDKSGLPSDRFSAERTGGSVSTLTIQRTQQEDSAVYLCASRYRGTEAFFGQGTRLTVV.

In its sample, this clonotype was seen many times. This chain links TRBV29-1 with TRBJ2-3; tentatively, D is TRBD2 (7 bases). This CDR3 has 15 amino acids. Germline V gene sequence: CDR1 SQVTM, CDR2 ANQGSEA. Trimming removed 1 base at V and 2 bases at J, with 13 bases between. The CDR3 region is CSVEGWEGVTDTQYF. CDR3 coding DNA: TGCAGCGTTGAAGGCTGGGAGGGGGTCACAGATACGCAGTATTTT.

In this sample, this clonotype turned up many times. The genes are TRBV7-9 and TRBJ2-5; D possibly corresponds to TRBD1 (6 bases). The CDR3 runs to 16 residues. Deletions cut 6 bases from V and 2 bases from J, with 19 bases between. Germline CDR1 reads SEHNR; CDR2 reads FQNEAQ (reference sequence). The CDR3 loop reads CASSRALTGRQETQYF. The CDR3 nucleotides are TGTGCCAGCAGTCGAGCCCTTACAGGGCGTCAAGAGACCCAGTACTTC.

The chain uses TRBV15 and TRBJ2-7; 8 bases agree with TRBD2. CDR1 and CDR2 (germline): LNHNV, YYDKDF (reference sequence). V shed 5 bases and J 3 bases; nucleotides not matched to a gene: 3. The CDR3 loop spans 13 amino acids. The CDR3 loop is CATSSREGYEQYF. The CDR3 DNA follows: TGTGCCACCAGCTCCCGGGAGGGCTACGAGCAGTACTTC.

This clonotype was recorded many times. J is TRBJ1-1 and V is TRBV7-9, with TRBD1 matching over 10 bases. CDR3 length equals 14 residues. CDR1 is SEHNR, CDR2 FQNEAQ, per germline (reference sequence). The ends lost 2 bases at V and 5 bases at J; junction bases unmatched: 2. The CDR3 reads CASSLWTGGTEAFF. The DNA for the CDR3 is TGTGCCAGCAGCTTATGGACAGGGGGGACTGAAGCTTTCTTT.

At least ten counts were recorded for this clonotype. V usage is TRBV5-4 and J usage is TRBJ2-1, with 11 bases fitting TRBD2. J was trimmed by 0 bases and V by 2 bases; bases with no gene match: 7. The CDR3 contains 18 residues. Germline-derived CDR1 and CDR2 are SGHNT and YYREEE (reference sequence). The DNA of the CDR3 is TGTGCCAGCAGCTTAGGACTAGCGGGCCCCCCCTCCTACAATGAGCAGTTCTTC. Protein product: CASSLGLAGPPSYNEQFF.

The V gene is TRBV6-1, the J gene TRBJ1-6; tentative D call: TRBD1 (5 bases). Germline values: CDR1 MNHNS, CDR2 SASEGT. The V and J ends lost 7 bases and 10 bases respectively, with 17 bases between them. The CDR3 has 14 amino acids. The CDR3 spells CASNWGQGGSPLHF. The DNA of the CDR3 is TGTGCCAGCAACTGGGGTCAGGGAGGCTCACCCCTCCACTTT.

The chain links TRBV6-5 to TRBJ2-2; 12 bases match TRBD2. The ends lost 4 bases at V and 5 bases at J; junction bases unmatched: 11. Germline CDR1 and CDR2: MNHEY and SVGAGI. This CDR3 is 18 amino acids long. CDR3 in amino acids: CASSSNSLAGGLTGELFF. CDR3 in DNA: TGTGCCAGCAGTTCCAACTCCCTAGCGGGAGGGCTGACCGGGGAGCTGTTTTTT.

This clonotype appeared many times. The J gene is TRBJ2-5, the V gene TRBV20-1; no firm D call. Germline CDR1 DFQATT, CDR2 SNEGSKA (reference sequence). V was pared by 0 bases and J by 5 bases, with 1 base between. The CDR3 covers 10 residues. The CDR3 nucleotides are TGCAGTGCTAGAGATGAGACCCAGTACTTC. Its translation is CSARDETQYF.

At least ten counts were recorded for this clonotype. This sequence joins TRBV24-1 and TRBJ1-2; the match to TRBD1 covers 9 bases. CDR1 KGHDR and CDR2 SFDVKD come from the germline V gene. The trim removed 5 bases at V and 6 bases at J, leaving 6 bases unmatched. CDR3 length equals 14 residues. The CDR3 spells CATSGTGEANGYTF. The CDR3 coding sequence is TGTGCCACCAGTGGGACAGGGGAGGCCAATGGCTACACCTTC.

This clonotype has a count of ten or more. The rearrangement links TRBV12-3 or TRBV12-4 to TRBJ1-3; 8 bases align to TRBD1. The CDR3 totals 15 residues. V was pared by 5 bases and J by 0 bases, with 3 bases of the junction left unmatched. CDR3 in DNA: TGTGCCAGCAGTCACACAGGGGGCTCTGGAAACACCATATATTTT. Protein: CASSHTGGSGNTIYF.

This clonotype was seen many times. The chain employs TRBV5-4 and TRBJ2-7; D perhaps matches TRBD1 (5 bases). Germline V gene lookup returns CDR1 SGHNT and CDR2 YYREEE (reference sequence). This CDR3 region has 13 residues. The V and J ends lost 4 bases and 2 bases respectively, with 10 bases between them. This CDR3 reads CASSTGDTYEQYF. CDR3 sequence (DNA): TGTGCCAGCAGCACAGGTGATACCTACGAGCAGTACTTC.

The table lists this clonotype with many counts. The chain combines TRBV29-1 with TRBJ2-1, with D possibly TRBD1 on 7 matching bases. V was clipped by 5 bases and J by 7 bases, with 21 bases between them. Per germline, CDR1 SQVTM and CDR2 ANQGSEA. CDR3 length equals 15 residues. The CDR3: CSVTRQGGSVNEQFF. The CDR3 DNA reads TGCAGCGTTACCAGACAGGGAGGATCGGTAAATGAGCAGTTCTTC.

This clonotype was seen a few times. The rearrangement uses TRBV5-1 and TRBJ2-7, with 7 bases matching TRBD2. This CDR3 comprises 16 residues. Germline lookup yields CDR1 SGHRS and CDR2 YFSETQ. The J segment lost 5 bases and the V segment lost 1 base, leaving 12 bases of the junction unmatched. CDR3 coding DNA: TGCGCCAGCAGCTTGATTCCCACGGGAGGAGGAGACGAGCAGTACTTC. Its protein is CASSLIPTGGGDEQYF.

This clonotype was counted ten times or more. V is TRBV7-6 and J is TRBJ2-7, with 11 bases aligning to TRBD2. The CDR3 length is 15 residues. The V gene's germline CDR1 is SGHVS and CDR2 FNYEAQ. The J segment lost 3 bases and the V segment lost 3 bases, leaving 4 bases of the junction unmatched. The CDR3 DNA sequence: TGTGCCAGCAGCTTTACTAGCGGGGGACGCTACGAGCAGTACTTC. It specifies CASSFTSGGRYEQYF.

CDR3 DNA sequence: TGTGCCAGCAGCTTAGATAGGCATGAGCAGTTCTTC. This codes for CASSLDRHEQFF. The gene calls are TRBV11-2 and TRBJ2-1; D remains unclear. V was pared by 0 bases and J by 8 bases, with 5 bases between. The CDR3 sequence is 12 residues long. Germline V CDR1 and CDR2: SGHAT, FQNNGV.

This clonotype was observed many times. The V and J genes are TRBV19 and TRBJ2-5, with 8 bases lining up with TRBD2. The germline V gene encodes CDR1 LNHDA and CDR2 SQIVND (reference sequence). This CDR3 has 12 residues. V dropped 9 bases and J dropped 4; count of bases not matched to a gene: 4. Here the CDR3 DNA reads TGTGCCAGCGGGAGGGCCGGAGAGACCCAGTACTTC. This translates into CASGRAGETQYF.

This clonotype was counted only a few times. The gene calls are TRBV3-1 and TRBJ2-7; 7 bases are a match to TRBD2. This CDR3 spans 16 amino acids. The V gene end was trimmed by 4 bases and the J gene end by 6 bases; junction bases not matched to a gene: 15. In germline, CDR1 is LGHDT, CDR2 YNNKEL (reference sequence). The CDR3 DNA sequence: TGTGCCAGCAGCCTCCACCTGACTAGCTCCCCAGGCGAGCAGTACTTC. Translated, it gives CASSLHLTSSPGEQYF.

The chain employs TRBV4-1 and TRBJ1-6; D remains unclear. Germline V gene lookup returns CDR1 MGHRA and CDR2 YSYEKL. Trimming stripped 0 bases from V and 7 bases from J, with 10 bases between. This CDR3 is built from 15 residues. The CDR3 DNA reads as TGCGCCAGCAGCCAAGATGAGGCGGCCAATTCACCCCTCCACTTT. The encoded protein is CASSQDEAANSPLHF.